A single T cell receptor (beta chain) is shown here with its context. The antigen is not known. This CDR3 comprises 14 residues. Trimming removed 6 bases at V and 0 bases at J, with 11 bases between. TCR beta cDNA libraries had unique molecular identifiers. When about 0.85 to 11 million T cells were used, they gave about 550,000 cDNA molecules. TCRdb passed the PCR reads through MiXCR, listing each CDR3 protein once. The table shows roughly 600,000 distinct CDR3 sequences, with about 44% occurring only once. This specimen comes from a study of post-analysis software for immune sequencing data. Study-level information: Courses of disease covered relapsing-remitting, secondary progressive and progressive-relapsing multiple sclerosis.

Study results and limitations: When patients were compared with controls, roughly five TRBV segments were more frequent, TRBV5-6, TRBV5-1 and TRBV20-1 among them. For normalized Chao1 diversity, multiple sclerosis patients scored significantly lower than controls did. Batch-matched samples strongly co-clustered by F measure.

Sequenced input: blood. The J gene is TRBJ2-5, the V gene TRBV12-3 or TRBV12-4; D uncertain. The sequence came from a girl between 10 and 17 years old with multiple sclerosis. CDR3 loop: CASSPPGHQETQYF. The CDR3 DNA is TGTGCCAGCAGCCCCCCAGGCCACCAAGAGACCCAGTACTTC.